This record concerns one TCR beta chain sequence. TCRdb keeps only in-frame clones here, not all; method: immunoSEQ multiplex PCR. Found here are 200,000 to 250,000 clones, 94% of them singletons; the top ten hold around 1.7%. This entry is derived from a study of T cell responses to AZD1222 COVID-19 vaccine. The germline V gene encodes CDR1 MGHDK and CDR2 SYGVNS. The CDR3 contains 14 residues. The ends lost 6 bases at V and 4 bases at J; junction bases unmatched: 4. This clonotype was obtained from an adult who received the MenACWY meningococcal vaccine as a control. The starting material was peripheral blood, obtained 28 days after the second dose of the MenACWY control vaccine. The chain couples TRBV25-1 to TRBJ2-2; TRBD1 agrees at 8 bases. CDR3 sequence (DNA): TGTGCCAGCAGCCGGACAGGGCGCACCGGGGAGCTGTTTTTT. It specifies CASSRTGRTGELFF.